The entry below describes one T cell receptor (beta chain). Its antigen is not yet known. The data were obtained in a study of T cells in women clearing cervical HPV infection (dated by TCRdb to about 2018). Turning to the overall study: Cases were about two dozen women with histologically confirmed HPV16-related CIN3 or worse, including a couple of invasive cancers. Five blinded duplicates per group were added as quality controls, so that about 60 samples were obtained: 50 or so participants and some 10 replicates. Since HLA typing was available for only a few women, HLA type could not be ruled out as a confounder. Cases and controls were matched on year of sample collection and on age within five years. Case blood was taken at the visit when the lesion was first identified, whereas control blood was taken when infection was no longer detected. An exploratory proof-of-principle case-control study, nested within the Guanacaste HPV Natural History Study in Costa Rica, was conducted to compare TCR repertoires across cervical HPV16 outcomes. Cases had a median age of around 32 years and controls had a median age of around 40, with no significant differences in baseline characteristics. The parent cohort enrolled over 8,500 women aged 18 or older in Guanacaste, Costa Rica, in about 1993 to 1994 and followed the women for seven years. For cases, the median interval between lesion detection and blood sampling was around 160 days, with an interquartile range of roughly 85 to 210 days. The roughly 25 controls were women who cleared a single incident HPV16 infection within 12 months without developing precancer or cancer.

Study-wide conclusions, independent of this receptor: Whether associations preceded infection or resulted from infection could not be shown with the cross-sectional design, and effector/memory subsets and HPV-specific T cells were not isolated. Across sequencing depths, CIN3+ cases showed significantly higher TCR repertoire richness than controls, but evenness did not differ between the groups. T-cell numbers per sample were unknown, so richness differences could reflect varying T-cell content rather than repertoire biology. Random forest classifiers combining richness and V gene abundances distinguished cases from controls with an estimated AUC of just under 0.85.

Every participant had a single incident cervical HPV16 infection, and prevalent HPV16 infections were excluded. Cervical HPV DNA was detected with MY09/MY11 PCR, and genotyping was done by dot-blot hybridization. About 14 mL of heparinized blood were centrifuged, and the buffy coat was aliquoted, frozen at -30°C, then stored at -80°C. Genomic DNA was extracted from buffy coat specimens using QIAGEN kits. The immunoSEQ assay used multiplex PCR to amplify TCR beta CDR3 regions from an average of about 1.1 ug of genomic DNA per sample. The assay corrected primer bias using a complete synthetic TCR repertoire to establish an amplification baseline. Amplicons were sequenced on the Illumina platform. The authors' analysis ran thus. Sequences were error-corrected by clustering with frequency ratios and a modified nearest-neighbor algorithm and were then analyzed in the immunoSEQ Analyzer with IMGT gene definitions. At each rarefaction depth, TCR richness and evenness were averaged across 20 rarefaction repeats, and samples with fewer sequences than that depth were excluded. Relative abundances of V, D and J genes were compared between groups using Wilcoxon rank sum tests, with FDR correction applied. For the blinded duplicates, the intraclass correlation was 90% to 97% for TCR richness and averaged 76.4% across roughly 72 gene segments. TCRdb re-hosts the immuneACCESS table, in-frame sequences only. Its copies lack some clones; in the studies checked, an unresolved V gene accounts for under half of them, and the cause for the rest is not known. That table furnishes V, J and clone size, whereas the DNA furnished D and trimming. This sample's clone table shows more than 25,000 clones. The ten top clones hold 11% of the sample.

The source material was blood buffy coat. The receptor's source is a woman between 18 and 69 years old with a cervical HPV16 infection that either progressed to CIN3+ or cleared (not recorded which).

The covered CDR3 bases are TGCGCCAGCAGCCGCCTGGGACAGGGGGTGGCAAACTATGGC. Its translation is CASSRLGQGVANYG. From start to end, the CDR3 is CASSRLGQGVANYGYTF. This chain joins TRBV4-1 to TRBJ1-2, with 11 bases matching TRBD1. Coverage ceases 3 residues before the CDR3 finishes, and the germline J gene fills in the end. From V the trimming removes 4 bases and from J it removes 2 bases, while the gene matches leave 9 bases of the junction unaccounted for. The CDR3 measures 17 amino acids from cysteine to phenylalanine. Sequencing covers 42 bases of the CDR3, shown here with the frame starting at base 1. The CDR1 and CDR2 encoded by the germline V gene are MGHRA and YSYEKL.